A selection of T cell receptor beta chains follows, all from one sample in a study of CD8 T cells in ankylosing spondylitis. One entry per CDR3 protein, called by TCRdb with MiXCR from the 5' RACE reads. The table includes about 390,000 distinct CDR3 sequences, about a fifth detected once. Material for sequencing was blood, either unsorted or a sorted T cell fraction (not recorded which). All receptors come from a male donor with ankylosing spondylitis. The CDR3 runs from the conserved cysteine through the conserved F or W. D genes are given only for firm matches. Only some rows state a clone size, as once, few, many or a class for expanded clones.

>NA|TRBV18|NA|TRBJ1-1|14
CASSPMGQNTEAFF
TGTGCCAGCTCACCAATGGGGCAGAACACTGAAGCTTTCTTT
>NA|TRBV20-1|NA|TRBJ1-6|12
CSAVQGSPTLHF
TGCAGTGCTGTCCAGGGTTCACCGACCCTCCACTTT
>NA|TRBV29-1|few|TRBJ1-4|12
CSVTGRNEKLFF
TGCAGCGTTACAGGACGTAATGAAAAACTGTTTTTT
>TRBD2|TRBV29-1|NA|TRBJ2-7|16
CSVTGTSGRAVYEQYF
TGCAGCGTAACCGGGACTAGCGGGAGGGCCGTGTACGAGCAGTACTTC
>NA|TRBV3-1|NA|TRBJ1-1|11
CASSQAGEAFF
TGTGCCAGCAGCCAAGCAGGAGAAGCTTTCTTT
>NA|TRBV28|few|TRBJ2-7|13
CASTDKRSYEQYF
TGTGCCAGCACCGACAAGAGGTCCTACGAGCAGTACTTC
>TRBD1|TRBV5-1|many|TRBJ2-5|16
CASSPGQGIHQETQYF
TGCGCCAGCAGCCCTGGACAGGGGATTCACCAAGAGACCCAGTACTTC
>NA|TRBV6-2/TRBV6-3|NA|TRBJ1-5|15
CASTQNLQVNQPQHF
TGTGCCAGCACTCAAAACCTGCAGGTCAATCAGCCCCAGCATTTT
>NA|TRBV25-1|NA|TRBJ1-1|17
CASSELGFGGAGTEAFF
TGTGCCAGCAGTGAATTGGGGTTCGGGGGTGCCGGCACTGAAGCTTTCTTT
>TRBD1|TRBV29-1|few|TRBJ1-4|15
CSVLPDRATNEKLFF
TGCAGCGTTCTGCCTGACAGGGCAACTAATGAAAAACTGTTTTTT
>TRBD2|TRBV20-1|once|TRBJ2-1|15
CSAPGTSISSNEQFF
TGCAGTGCCCCCGGGACTAGTATCTCGTCCAATGAGCAGTTCTTC
>NA|TRBV19|few|TRBJ2-3|15
CASSLGQARTDTQYF
TGTGCCAGTAGTCTCGGACAAGCCCGCACAGATACGCAGTATTTT
>NA|TRBV29-1|NA|TRBJ2-3|12
CSVDPSEGTQYF
TGCAGCGTTGACCCTAGCGAGGGTACGCAGTATTTT
>NA|TRBV6-2/TRBV6-3|NA|TRBJ1-5|12
CASSDPQTPQHF
TGTGCCAGCAGTGACCCGCAGACGCCCCAGCATTTT
>NA|TRBV18|many|TRBJ2-3|13
CASSPSGTDTQYF
TGTGCCAGCAGCCCCTCGGGCACAGATACGCAGTATTTT
>NA|TRBV4-1|NA|TRBJ1-3|16
CASSREGSLSGNTIYF
TGCGCCAGCAGCCGAGAGGGGAGCCTCTCTGGAAACACCATATATTTT
>TRBD2|TRBV28|few|TRBJ2-1|15
CASTPGGVSVNEQFF
TGTGCCAGCACCCCCGGGGGGGTCAGTGTGAATGAGCAGTTCTTC
>TRBD1|TRBV5-1|NA|TRBJ1-1|15
CASSHDGTGRPEAFF
TGCGCCAGCAGCCACGACGGGACAGGGAGGCCCGAAGCTTTCTTT
>TRBD1|TRBV20-1|NA|TRBJ2-1|16
CSARVQTGSSYNEQFF
TGCAGTGCTAGAGTTCAGACAGGGAGCTCCTACAATGAGCAGTTCTTC
>NA|TRBV7-8|few|TRBJ2-1|15
CASSLALGGVNEQFF
TGTGCCAGCAGCTTAGCGTTAGGGGGGGTCAATGAGCAGTTCTTC
>TRBD1|TRBV30|NA|TRBJ2-5|15
CAWGLGQGAGETQYF
TGTGCCTGGGGGCTGGGACAGGGGGCGGGAGAGACCCAGTACTTC
>NA|TRBV19|NA|TRBJ2-3|15
CASSIGSPGADTQYF
TGTGCCAGTAGTATAGGGTCCCCTGGGGCAGATACGCAGTATTTT
>TRBD2|TRBV5-1|NA|TRBJ2-7|13
CASSLAGRSEQYF
TGCGCCAGCAGCTTAGCGGGGCGTAGCGAGCAGTACTTC
>NA|TRBV5-4|few|TRBJ2-7|13
CASSITSSDEQYF
TGTGCCAGCAGCATCACTAGCTCTGACGAGCAGTACTTC
>TRBD1|TRBV6-1|NA|TRBJ2-3|14
CASRPGQSTDTQYF
TGTGCCAGCAGGCCGGGACAGAGCACAGATACGCAGTATTTT
>TRBD1|TRBV5-1|few|TRBJ1-2|14
CASSLGGQGAGYTF
TGCGCCAGCAGCTTGGGGGGACAGGGAGCTGGCTACACCTTC
>NA|TRBV6-5|many|TRBJ1-1|13
CASSYREYTEAFF
TGTGCCAGCAGTTACCGTGAATACACTGAAGCTTTCTTT
>NA|TRBV4-1|NA|TRBJ2-1|16
CASSQGDDPSYNEQFF
TGCGCCAGCAGCCAAGGTGACGATCCCTCCTACAATGAGCAGTTCTTC
>TRBD1|TRBV29-1|many|TRBJ2-1|16
CSVEDRGQGAYNEQFF
TGCAGCGTTGAAGATAGGGGCCAGGGGGCGTACAATGAGCAGTTCTTC
>TRBD1|TRBV20-1|few|TRBJ2-2|18
CSARSRQGATMNTGELFF
TGCAGTGCTAGATCTCGACAGGGGGCTACTATGAACACCGGGGAGCTGTTTTTT
>NA|TRBV20-1|NA|TRBJ1-3|14
CSAETGHSGNTIYF
TGCAGTGCTGAAACGGGTCACTCTGGAAACACCATATATTTT
>NA|TRBV7-2|many|TRBJ2-1|18
CASSLRSFLGAGNSEQFF
TGTGCCAGCAGCTTACGCTCCTTTTTGGGCGCCGGCAATAGTGAGCAGTTCTTC
>NA|TRBV6-1|NA|TRBJ2-7|15
CASRPRDIGSHEQYF
TGTGCCAGCAGACCCCGGGACATCGGCTCCCACGAGCAGTACTTC
>NA|TRBV15|few|TRBJ1-6|16
CATSTGGLGYNSPLHF
TGTGCCACCAGCACTGGGGGACTCGGCTATAATTCACCCCTCCACTTT
>NA|TRBV20-1|few|TRBJ2-2|14
CSARGGTDTGELFF
TGCAGTGCTAGAGGCGGAACCGACACCGGGGAGCTGTTTTTT
>NA|TRBV28|NA|TRBJ2-5|13
CASSRGPLETQYF
TGTGCCAGCAGTCGGGGCCCCCTGGAGACCCAGTACTTC
>NA|TRBV28|NA|TRBJ1-2|14
CASSLEGRIYGYTF
TGTGCCAGCAGCCTGGAGGGACGGATCTATGGCTACACCTTC
>TRBD2|TRBV18|NA|TRBJ2-1|17
CASSPNPPSGPAGEQFF
TGTGCCAGCTCACCTAATCCGCCTAGCGGGCCCGCAGGTGAGCAGTTCTTC
>NA|TRBV6-2/TRBV6-3|NA|TRBJ1-5|15
CASSYGGYGNQPQHF
TGTGCCAGCTCCTACGGGGGGTATGGCAATCAGCCCCAGCATTTT
>NA|TRBV5-1|many|TRBJ2-2|14
CASSLGLDTGELFF
TGTGCCAGCAGTTTAGGGCTGGACACCGGGGAGCTGTTTTTT
>NA|TRBV12-3/TRBV12-4|many|TRBJ1-1|14
CASSPGRGNTEAFF
TGTGCCAGCAGCCCGGGACGGGGGAACACTGAAGCTTTCTTT
>NA|TRBV12-3/TRBV12-4|NA|TRBJ1-4|14
CASSPEGGFEKLFF
TGTGCCAGCAGCCCGGAGGGGGGCTTTGAAAAACTGTTTTTT
>TRBD1|TRBV12-3/TRBV12-4|NA|TRBJ2-1|15
CASRTGGDSYNEQFF
TGTGCCAGCAGGACAGGGGGGGACTCCTACAATGAGCAGTTCTTC
>NA|TRBV20-1|once|TRBJ1-5|15
CSARDRVGGYQPQHF
TGCAGTGCTAGAGATCGGGTGGGAGGGTATCAGCCCCAGCATTTT
>TRBD2|TRBV11-2|NA|TRBJ2-4|14
CASSLDSASGLKYF
TGTGCCAGCAGCTTAGATTCCGCTAGCGGGTTGAAGTACTTC